This is a list of T cell receptor beta chains from one sample in a study of T cell changes during pregnancy in multiple sclerosis. Some clones are missing from TCRdb's copy, which holds only in-frame ones; the method was immunoSEQ multiplex PCR. The table includes 56,000 or so clones, around 85% detected once. Sequenced here: CD4+ T cells from peripheral blood mononuclear cells, sampled in the third trimester of pregnancy. Receptors were obtained from a female donor with multiple sclerosis, enrolled in a pregnancy study. Each CDR3 is given with its conserved first and last residue. A D gene is named only where the DNA matches it firmly. Size tells how often a clone was seen (once, few, many) or the class of an expanded clone, and some rows leave it out.

>TRBD1|TRBJ2-7|TRBV28|NA
TGTGCCAGCAGTAGTCCGGGACAGGGGAAGTCTTACGAGCAGTACTTC
CASSSPGQGKSYEQYF
>NA|TRBJ1-4|TRBV20-1|NA
TGCAGTGTCGGACTGGGTGAAAAACTGTTTTTT
CSVGLGEKLFF
>NA|TRBJ1-5|TRBV5-1|NA
TGCGCCAGCAGCTTGGGACAACCGAATCAGCCCCAGCATTTT
CASSLGQPNQPQHF
>TRBD2|TRBJ2-1|TRBV7-2|NA
TGTGCCAGCAGCTCCTTTTGGGGGCTAGCGGGCTACAATGAGCAGTTCTTC
CASSSFWGLAGYNEQFF
>NA|TRBJ1-3|TRBV10-1|NA
TGCGCCAGCAGTGATAGTGGAAACACCATATATTTT
CASSDSGNTIYF
>TRBD1|TRBJ2-2|TRBV6-5|NA
TGTGCCACCCGACAGGGCCCTCGGAGCGGGGAGCTGTTTTTT
CATRQGPRSGELFF
>TRBD2|TRBJ2-1|TRBV2|once
TGTGCCAGCAGTGAACAACTAGCGGGAGAGAAAGAGCAGTTCTTC
CASSEQLAGEKEQFF
>TRBD2|TRBJ2-5|TRBV19|once
TGTGCCAGTAGTATCCGGGGGGTGGAGGAGACCCAGTACTTC
CASSIRGVEETQYF
>TRBD1|TRBJ1-4|TRBV6-6|NA
TGTGCCAGCAGGGACCCAGGGGGCGTTGCTGAAAAACTGTTTTTT
CASRDPGGVAEKLFF
>NA|TRBJ1-3|TRBV5-1|NA
TGCGCCAGCAGCTTGGCTACAGGCCATAGTGGGACCATATATTTT
CASSLATGHSGTIYF
>NA|TRBJ1-5|TRBV4-1|NA
TGCGCCAGCAGCCAAGATCTAGTTCAGCCCCAGCATTTT
CASSQDLVQPQHF
>NA|TRBJ2-3|TRBV6-6|once
TGTGCCAGCAGTTACGATGCGGGGCAAGATACGCAGTATTTT
CASSYDAGQDTQYF
>TRBD1|TRBJ2-3|TRBV7-3|NA
TGTGCCAGCAGCCTTGGGGACAGAAGCACAGATACGCAGTATTTT
CASSLGDRSTDTQYF
>TRBD2|TRBJ2-7|TRBV6-5|NA
TGTGCCAGCAGTTCCGCCGGGACTAGCCGCTACGAGCAGTACTTC
CASSSAGTSRYEQYF
>TRBD2|TRBJ2-3|TRBV5-4|once
TGTGCCAGCAGCTTCGGGACTAGCGGGAGCACAGATACGCAGTATTTT
CASSFGTSGSTDTQYF
>TRBD1|TRBJ2-2|TRBV11-2|NA
TGTGCCAGCAGCTGGACAGGGTTTAACACCGGGGAGCTGTTTTTT
CASSWTGFNTGELFF
>NA|TRBJ2-2|TRBV10-3|NA
TGTGCCATCAGTCAGAGGGGGACCCCCACCGGGGAGCTGTTTTTT
CAISQRGTPTGELFF
>TRBD1|TRBJ2-2|TRBV6-5|NA
TGTGCCAGCAGTTACTGGGGACAGGGGGCGGCCGGGGAGCTGTTTTTT
CASSYWGQGAAGELFF
>NA|TRBJ1-3|TRBV5-1|NA
TGCGCCAGCAGCTTGGACGGGGACTCTGGAAACACCATATATTTT
CASSLDGDSGNTIYF
>NA|TRBJ1-5|TRBV19|few
TGTGCCAGTAGTATAGAGCCGCGGGGGGATCAGCCCCAGCATTTT
CASSIEPRGDQPQHF
>TRBD1|TRBJ2-7|TRBV19|once
TGTGCCAGTAGTAGGGACAGCTCCTACGAGCAGTACTTC
CASSRDSSYEQYF
>NA|TRBJ2-1|TRBV11-3|NA
TGTGCCAGCAGCATTTCTGGGGGCGAAGGTGAGCAGTTCTTC
CASSISGGEGEQFF
>NA|TRBJ1-2|TRBV7-8|NA
TGTGCCAGCAGCTCAAGACCCGGACAGATAAACTATGGCTACACCTTC
CASSSRPGQINYGYTF
>NA|TRBJ1-1|TRBV29-1|NA
TGCAGCGTTCAGATGAACACTGAAGCTTTCTTT
CSVQMNTEAFF
>TRBD1|TRBJ1-1|TRBV30|NA
TGTGCCTGGAGTGCTCGACAACAGGGGGAAGCTTTCTTT
CAWSARQQGEAFF
>NA|TRBJ1-2|TRBV11-2|many
TGTGCCAGCAGCCCACAGGACAGAACATCCTATGGCTACACCTTC
CASSPQDRTSYGYTF
>NA|TRBJ2-3|TRBV7-8|NA
TGTGCCAGCAGCTTAGGGGCGAACACCCCCACAGATACGCAGTATTTT
CASSLGANTPTDTQYF
>NA|TRBJ2-7|TRBV19|NA
TGTGCCAGTAGTATCAGGGGACCCTACGAGCAGTACTTC
CASSIRGPYEQYF
>TRBD2|TRBJ2-7|TRBV11-2|NA
TGTGCCAGCAGCTTTGCGGCGGGGGGCCCTTACGAGCAGTACTTC
CASSFAAGGPYEQYF
>NA|TRBJ1-6|TRBV5-4|NA
TGTGCCAGCAGCGTTTGGGGACTGTATAATTCACCCCTCCACTTT
CASSVWGLYNSPLHF
>TRBD1|TRBJ2-7|TRBV28|NA
TGTGCCAGCACCTCCCAGGGACAGGGTGCGTACTACGAGCAGTACTTC
CASTSQGQGAYYEQYF
>NA|TRBJ1-2|TRBV19|NA
TGTGCCAGTAGTATAGATAAGACTAACCCGGTGGGCTACACCTTC
CASSIDKTNPVGYTF
>NA|TRBJ1-5|TRBV4-3|NA
TGCGCCAGCAGCCAAGGACAGTCAACCAATCAGCCCCAGCATTTT
CASSQGQSTNQPQHF
>NA|TRBJ1-3|TRBV25-1|NA
TGTGCCCACCAAGGGAGCTCTGGAAACACCATATATTTT
CAHQGSSGNTIYF
>NA|TRBJ1-2|TRBV5-1|NA
TGCGCCAGCAGCTTGGCAGGGGATGGCTACACCTTC
CASSLAGDGYTF
>NA|TRBJ2-1|TRBV7-2|NA
TGTGCCAGCAGCTTTCCGACGGGACAATTAGGTGAGCAGTTCTTC
CASSFPTGQLGEQFF
>NA|TRBJ2-2|TRBV5-1|NA
TGCGCCAGCAGCTTGGCCTCGCTAGTGACGAACACCGGGGAGCTGTTTTTT
CASSLASLVTNTGELFF
>TRBD1|TRBJ1-2|TRBV7-9|NA
TGTGCCAGCAGTTTACAGGGGGCTGGCGGCTACACCTTC
CASSLQGAGGYTF
>NA|TRBJ2-3|TRBV5-1|NA
TGCGCCAGCAGTCCGGGACTCATCTCGGATACGCAGTATTTT
CASSPGLISDTQYF
>NA|TRBJ1-2|TRBV7-9|NA
TGTGCCAGCACGCGGGAAGGGGCTATCTATGGCTACACCTTC
CASTREGAIYGYTF
>NA|TRBJ2-5|TRBV7-9|NA
TGTGCCAGCAGCTCTCAAAGGACAGAGGGGCCCCAGTACTTC
CASSSQRTEGPQYF
>NA|TRBJ2-3|TRBV11-2|NA
TGTGCCAGCAGCTTAGGGTCGGTCGGGGATACGCAGTATTTT
CASSLGSVGDTQYF
>TRBD2|TRBJ2-3|TRBV4-2|NA
TGTGCCAGCAGCCAGTCGACTAGCCTTACAGATACGCAGTATTTT
CASSQSTSLTDTQYF
>TRBD1|TRBJ1-2|TRBV19|NA
TGTGCCAGTAGTATAGCCGGGACAGGGGGCTATGGCTACACCTTC
CASSIAGTGGYGYTF
>TRBD2|TRBJ2-7|TRBV2|NA
TGTGCCAGCGGGGTAGCGGGAGGGTCCGAGCAGTACTTC
CASGVAGGSEQYF
>TRBD1|TRBJ1-5|TRBV25-1|NA
TGTGCCAGCAGGGGACAGGGCAGTCAGCCCCAGCATTTT
CASRGQGSQPQHF
>NA|TRBJ1-2|TRBV5-1|once
TGCGCCAGCAGCCGTAGCCCGGACACTCGTGGCTACACCTTC
CASSRSPDTRGYTF
>NA|TRBJ1-1|TRBV18|NA
TGTGCCAGCTCACCACCCGGTGAAGCTTTCTTT
CASSPPGEAFF
>NA|TRBJ1-4|TRBV5-1|NA
TGCGCCAGCAGCCTTGGACAGCATACCGCAACTAATGAAAAACTGTTTTTT
CASSLGQHTATNEKLFF
>TRBD1|TRBJ2-3|TRBV28|once
TGTGCCAGCAGACTCCCCCCTCGCAGGGGGCGGACAGATACGCAGTATTTT
CASRLPPRRGRTDTQYF
>NA|TRBJ1-2|TRBV5-6|NA
TGTGCCAGCAGCTGGGACATGGGCTACACCTTC
CASSWDMGYTF
>TRBD1|TRBJ1-2|TRBV7-2|NA
TGTGCCAGCAGCTTAGACAGGGGGCGAGATGGCTACACCTTC
CASSLDRGRDGYTF
>NA|TRBJ1-4|TRBV5-6|NA
TGTGCCAGCAGCTTGGGAGGGGGAACTAATGAAAAACTGTTTTTT
CASSLGGGTNEKLFF